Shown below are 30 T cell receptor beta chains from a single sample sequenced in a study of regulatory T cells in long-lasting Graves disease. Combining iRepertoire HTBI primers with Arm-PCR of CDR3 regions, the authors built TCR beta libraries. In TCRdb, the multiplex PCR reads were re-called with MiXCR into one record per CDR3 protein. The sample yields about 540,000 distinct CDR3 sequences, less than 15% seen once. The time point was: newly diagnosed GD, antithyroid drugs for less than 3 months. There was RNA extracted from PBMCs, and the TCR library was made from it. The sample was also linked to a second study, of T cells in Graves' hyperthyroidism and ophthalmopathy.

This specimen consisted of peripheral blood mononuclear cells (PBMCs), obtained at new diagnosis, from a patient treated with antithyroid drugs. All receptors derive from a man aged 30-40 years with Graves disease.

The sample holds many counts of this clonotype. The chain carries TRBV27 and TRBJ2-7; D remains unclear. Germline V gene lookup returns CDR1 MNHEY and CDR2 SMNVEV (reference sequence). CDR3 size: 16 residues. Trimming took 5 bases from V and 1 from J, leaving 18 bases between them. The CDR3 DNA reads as TGTGCCAGCAGTGTGCAACGACCCGAAGAATCCTACGAGCAGTACTTC. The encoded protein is CASSVQRPEESYEQYF.

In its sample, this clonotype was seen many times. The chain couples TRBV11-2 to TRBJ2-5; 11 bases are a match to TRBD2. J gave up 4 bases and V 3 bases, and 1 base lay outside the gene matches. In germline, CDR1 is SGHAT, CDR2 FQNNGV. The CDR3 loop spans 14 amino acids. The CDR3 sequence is CASSFGLAGETQYF. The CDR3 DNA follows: TGTGCCAGCAGCTTTGGACTAGCGGGAGAGACCCAGTACTTC.

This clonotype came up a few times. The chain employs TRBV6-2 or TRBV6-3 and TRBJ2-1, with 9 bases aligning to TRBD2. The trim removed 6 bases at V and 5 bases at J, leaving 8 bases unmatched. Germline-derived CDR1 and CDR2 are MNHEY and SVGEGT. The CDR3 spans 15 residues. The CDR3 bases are TGTGCCAGCAGCGGTTTTGCGGGAGGGAACAATGAGCAGTTCTTC. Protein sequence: CASSGFAGGNNEQFF.

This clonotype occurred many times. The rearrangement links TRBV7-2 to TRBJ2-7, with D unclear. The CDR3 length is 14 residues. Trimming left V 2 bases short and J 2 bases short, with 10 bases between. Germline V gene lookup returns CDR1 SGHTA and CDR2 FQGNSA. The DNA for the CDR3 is TGTGCCAGCAGCTTAACCCCGGCAGCCTACGAGCAGTACTTC. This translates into CASSLTPAAYEQYF. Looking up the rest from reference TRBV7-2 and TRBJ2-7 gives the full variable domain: GAGVSQSPSNKVTEKGKDVELRCDPISGHTALYWYRQSLGQGLEFLIYFQGNSAPDKSGLPSDRFSAERTGGSVSTLTIQRTQQEDSAVYLCASSLTPAAYEQYFGPGTRLTVT.

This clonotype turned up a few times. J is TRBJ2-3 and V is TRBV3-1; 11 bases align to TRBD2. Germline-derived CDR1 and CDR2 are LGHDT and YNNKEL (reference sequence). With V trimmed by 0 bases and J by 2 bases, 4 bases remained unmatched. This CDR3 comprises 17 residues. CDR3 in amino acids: CASSQELAGEVTDTQYF. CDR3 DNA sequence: TGTGCCAGCAGCCAAGAACTAGCGGGAGAGGTCACAGATACGCAGTATTTT.

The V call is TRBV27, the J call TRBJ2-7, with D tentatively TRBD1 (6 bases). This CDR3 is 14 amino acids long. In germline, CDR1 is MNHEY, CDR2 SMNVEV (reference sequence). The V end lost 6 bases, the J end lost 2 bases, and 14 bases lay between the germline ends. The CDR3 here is CASSLGAPPYEQYF. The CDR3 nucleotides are TGTGCCAGCAGCCTGGGGGCTCCACCCTACGAGCAGTACTTC.

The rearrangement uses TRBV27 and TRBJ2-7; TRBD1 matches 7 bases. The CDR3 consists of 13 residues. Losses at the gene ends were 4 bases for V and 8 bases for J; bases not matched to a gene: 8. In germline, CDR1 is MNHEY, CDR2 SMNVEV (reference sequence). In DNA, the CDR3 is TGTGCCAGCAGTTCCACAGGGGAGAGTAAGCAGTACTTC. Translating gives CASSSTGESKQYF.

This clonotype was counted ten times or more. This CDR3 reads CASSYRGRANYGYTF. CDR3 nucleotides: TGTGCCAGCAGTTACAGGGGGCGGGCTAACTATGGCTACACCTTC. The V and J genes are TRBV12-3 or TRBV12-4 and TRBJ1-2, with 9 nucleotides matching TRBD1. With V trimmed by 4 bases and J by 0 bases, 3 bases remained unmatched. The CDR3 is 15 amino acids.

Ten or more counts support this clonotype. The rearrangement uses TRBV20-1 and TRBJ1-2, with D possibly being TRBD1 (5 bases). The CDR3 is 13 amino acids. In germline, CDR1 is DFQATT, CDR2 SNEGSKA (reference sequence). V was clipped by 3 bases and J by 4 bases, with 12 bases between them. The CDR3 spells CSASPGAGYGYTF. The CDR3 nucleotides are TGCAGTGCTAGCCCCGGGGCTGGCTATGGCTACACCTTC.

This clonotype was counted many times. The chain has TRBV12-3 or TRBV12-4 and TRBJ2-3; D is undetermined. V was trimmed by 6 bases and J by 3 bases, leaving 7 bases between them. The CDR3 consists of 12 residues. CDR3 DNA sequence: TGTGCCAGCAGCCACCCGACAGATACGCAGTATTTT. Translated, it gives CASSHPTDTQYF.

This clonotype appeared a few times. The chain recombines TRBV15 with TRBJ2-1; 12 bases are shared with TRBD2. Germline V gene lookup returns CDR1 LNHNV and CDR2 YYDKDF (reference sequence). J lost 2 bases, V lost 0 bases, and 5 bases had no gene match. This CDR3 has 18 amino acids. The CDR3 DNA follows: TGTGCCACCAGCAGAGATCCGACTAGCGGGAGCACCTACAATGAGCAGTTCTTC. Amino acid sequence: CATSRDPTSGSTYNEQFF.

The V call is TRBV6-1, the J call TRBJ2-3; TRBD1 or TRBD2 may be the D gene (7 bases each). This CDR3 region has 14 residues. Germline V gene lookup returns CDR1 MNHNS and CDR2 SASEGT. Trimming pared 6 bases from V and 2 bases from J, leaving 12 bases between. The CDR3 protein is CASSQGGDTDTQYF. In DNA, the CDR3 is TGTGCCAGCAGCCAGGGGGGGGACACAGATACGCAGTATTTT.

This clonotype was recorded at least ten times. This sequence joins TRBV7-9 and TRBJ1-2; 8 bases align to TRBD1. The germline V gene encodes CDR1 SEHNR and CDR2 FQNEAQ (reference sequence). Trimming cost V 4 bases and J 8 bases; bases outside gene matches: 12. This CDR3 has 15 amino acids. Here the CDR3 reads CASSSLEDRVGGYTF. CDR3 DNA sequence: TGTGCCAGCAGCTCTCTGGAGGACAGGGTAGGCGGCTACACCTTC. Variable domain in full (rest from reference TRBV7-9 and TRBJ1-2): DTGVSQNPRHKITKRGQNVTFRCDPISEHNRLYWYRQTLGQGPEFLTYFQNEAQLEKSRLLSDRFSAERPKGSFSTLEIQRTEQGDSAMYLCASSSLEDRVGGYTFGSGTRLTVV.

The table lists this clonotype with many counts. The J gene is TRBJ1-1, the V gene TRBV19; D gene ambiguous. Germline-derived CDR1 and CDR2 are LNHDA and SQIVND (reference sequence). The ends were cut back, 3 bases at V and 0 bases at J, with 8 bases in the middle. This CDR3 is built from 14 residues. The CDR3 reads CASSMDGLNTEAFF. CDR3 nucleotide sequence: TGTGCCAGTAGTATGGACGGATTGAACACTGAAGCTTTCTTT.

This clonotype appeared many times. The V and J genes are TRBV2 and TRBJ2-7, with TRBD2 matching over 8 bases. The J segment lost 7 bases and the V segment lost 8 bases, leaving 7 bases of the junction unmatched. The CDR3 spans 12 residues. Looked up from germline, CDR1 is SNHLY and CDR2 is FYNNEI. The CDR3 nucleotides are TGTGCCAGCCGACAAGTAGCGGGAGAGCAGTACTTC. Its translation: CASRQVAGEQYF.

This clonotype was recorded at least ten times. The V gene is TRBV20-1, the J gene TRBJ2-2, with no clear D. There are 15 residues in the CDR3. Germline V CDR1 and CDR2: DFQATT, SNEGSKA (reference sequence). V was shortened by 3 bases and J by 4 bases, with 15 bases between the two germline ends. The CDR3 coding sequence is TGCAGTGCTAGGCGGCGGAAAGGGCGCACCGGGGAGCTGTTTTTT. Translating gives CSARRRKGRTGELFF.

CDR3 bases: TGTGCCAGCAGCCACAGGACTAGCGGGTCGGAGACCCAGTACTTC. Its translation is CASSHRTSGSETQYF. The rearrangement links TRBV7-8 to TRBJ2-5; 11 bases align to TRBD2. The V and J ends lost 5 bases and 5 bases, in that order; junction bases with no gene match: 7. This CDR3 contains 15 residues. Germline loops: CDR1 SGHVS, CDR2 FQNEAQ.

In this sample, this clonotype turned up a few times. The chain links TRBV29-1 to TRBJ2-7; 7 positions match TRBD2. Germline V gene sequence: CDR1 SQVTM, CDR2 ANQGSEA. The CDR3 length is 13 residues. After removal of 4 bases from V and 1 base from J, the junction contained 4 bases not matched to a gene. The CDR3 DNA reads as TGCAGCGTTGGGGGGGGTCGGTCCTACGAGCAGTACTTC. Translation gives CSVGGGRSYEQYF.

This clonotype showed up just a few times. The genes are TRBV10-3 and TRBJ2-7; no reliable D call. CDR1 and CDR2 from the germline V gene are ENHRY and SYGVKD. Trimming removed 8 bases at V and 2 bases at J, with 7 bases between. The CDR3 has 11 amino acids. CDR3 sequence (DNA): TGTGCCATCTCCGGTCCCTACGAGCAGTACTTC. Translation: CAISGPYEQYF.

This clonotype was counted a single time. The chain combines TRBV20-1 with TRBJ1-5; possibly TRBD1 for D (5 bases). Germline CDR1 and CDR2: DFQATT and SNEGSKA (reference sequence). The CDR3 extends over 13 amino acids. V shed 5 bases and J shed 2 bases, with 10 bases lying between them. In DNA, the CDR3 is TGCAGTGCTGGAGGGGATGGCAATCAGCCCCAGCATTTT. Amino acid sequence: CSAGGDGNQPQHF.

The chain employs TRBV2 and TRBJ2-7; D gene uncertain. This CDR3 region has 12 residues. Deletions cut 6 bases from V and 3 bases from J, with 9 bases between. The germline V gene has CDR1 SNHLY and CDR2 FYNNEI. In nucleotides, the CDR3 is TGTGCCAGCAGCGGGCCTGGCTACGAGCAGTACTTC. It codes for CASSGPGYEQYF.

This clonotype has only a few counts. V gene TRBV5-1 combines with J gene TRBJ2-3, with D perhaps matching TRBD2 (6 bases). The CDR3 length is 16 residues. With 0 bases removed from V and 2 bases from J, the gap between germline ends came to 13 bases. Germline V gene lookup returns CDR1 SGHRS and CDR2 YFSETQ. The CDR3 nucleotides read TGCGCCAGCAGCTTGGCCGTGCGGGGCTACACAGATACGCAGTATTTT. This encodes CASSLAVRGYTDTQYF.

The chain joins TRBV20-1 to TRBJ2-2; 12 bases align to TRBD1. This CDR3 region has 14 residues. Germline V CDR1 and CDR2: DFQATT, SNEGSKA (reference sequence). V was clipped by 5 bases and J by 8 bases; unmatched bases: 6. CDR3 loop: CSAGGQGAAGELFF. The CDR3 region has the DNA TGCAGTGCTGGGGGACAGGGGGCGGCGGGGGAGCTGTTTTTT.

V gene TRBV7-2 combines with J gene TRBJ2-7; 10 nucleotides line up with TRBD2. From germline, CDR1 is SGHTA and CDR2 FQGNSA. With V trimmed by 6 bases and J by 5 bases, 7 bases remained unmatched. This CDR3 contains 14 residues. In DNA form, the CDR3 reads TGTGCCAGCAGTTCTCTAGCGGGAGTACACGAGCAGTACTTC. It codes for CASSSLAGVHEQYF.

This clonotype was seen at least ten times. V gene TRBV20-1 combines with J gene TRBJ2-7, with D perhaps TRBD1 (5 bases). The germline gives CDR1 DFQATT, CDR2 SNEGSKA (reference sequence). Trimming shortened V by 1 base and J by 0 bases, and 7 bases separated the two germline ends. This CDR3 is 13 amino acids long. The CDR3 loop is CSARGTTSYEQYF. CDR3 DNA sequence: TGCAGTGCTAGAGGGACAACCTCCTACGAGCAGTACTTC.

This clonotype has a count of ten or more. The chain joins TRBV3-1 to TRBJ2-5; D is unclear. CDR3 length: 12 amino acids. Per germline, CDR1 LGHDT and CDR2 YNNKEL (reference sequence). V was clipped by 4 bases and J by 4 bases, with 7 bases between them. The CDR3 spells CASSLFLETQYF. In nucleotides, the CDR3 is TGTGCCAGCAGCCTATTCCTAGAGACCCAGTACTTC.

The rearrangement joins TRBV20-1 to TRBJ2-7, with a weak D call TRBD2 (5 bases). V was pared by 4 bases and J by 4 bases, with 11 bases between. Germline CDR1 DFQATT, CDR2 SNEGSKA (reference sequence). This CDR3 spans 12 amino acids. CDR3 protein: CSATQEEYEQYF. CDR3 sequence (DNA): TGCAGTGCTACCCAGGAGGAGTACGAGCAGTACTTC.

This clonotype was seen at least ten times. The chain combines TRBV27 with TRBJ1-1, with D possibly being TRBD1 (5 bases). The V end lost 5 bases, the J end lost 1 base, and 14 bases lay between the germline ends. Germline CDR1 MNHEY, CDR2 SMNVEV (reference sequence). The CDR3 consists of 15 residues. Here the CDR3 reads CASSPHPGPNTEAFF. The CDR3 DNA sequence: TGTGCCAGCAGTCCCCACCCAGGGCCGAACACTGAAGCTTTCTTT.

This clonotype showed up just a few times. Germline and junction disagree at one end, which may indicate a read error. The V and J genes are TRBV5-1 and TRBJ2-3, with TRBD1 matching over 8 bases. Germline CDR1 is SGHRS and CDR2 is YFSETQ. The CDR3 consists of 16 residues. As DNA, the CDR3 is TGTGCCAGCAGCTTTCATCAGGGGGCGCGTGCAGATACGCAGTATTTT. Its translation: CASSFHQGARADTQYF.

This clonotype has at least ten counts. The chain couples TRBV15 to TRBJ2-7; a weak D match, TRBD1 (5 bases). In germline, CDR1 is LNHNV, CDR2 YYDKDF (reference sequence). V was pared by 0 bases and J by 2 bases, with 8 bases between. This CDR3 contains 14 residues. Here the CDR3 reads CATSREGLPYEQYF. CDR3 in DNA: TGTGCCACCAGCAGAGAGGGGCTTCCCTACGAGCAGTACTTC.